A single sample gave rise to the 12 T cell receptor beta chains below, sequenced in a study of cytomegalovirus exposure and HLA in healthy donors. TCRdb's table, derived via immunoSEQ multiplex PCR, lists solely in-frame clones and lacks some. The table lists roughly 330,000 clones, roughly 90% of them singletons. The sequencing input was PBMCs. These receptors originate from a woman aged 30 to 39 in good health and CMV-seropositive.

In the case of this clone: This sample includes further DNA sequences coding for the same CDR3. The chain is built from TRBV29-1 and TRBJ1-5; D might be TRBD1 (5 bases). Looked up from germline, CDR1 is SQVTM and CDR2 is ANQGSEA. V was pared by 7 bases and J by 2 bases, with 9 bases between. CDR3 length: 12 amino acids. CDR3 in amino acids: CSARDGNQPQHF. CDR3 coding DNA: TGCAGCGCTAGGGACGGCAATCAGCCCCAGCATTTT.

This chain joins TRBV5-8 and TRBJ2-5; 12 nucleotides agree with TRBD2. CDR3 length: 16 amino acids. CDR1 SGHTS and CDR2 YDEGEE come from the germline V gene. V lost 0 bases to trimming and J lost 4 bases; unmatched junction nucleotides: 4. In DNA form, the CDR3 reads TGTGCCAGCAGCTTGGCCCGGACTAGCGGGGCAGAGACCCAGTACTTC. Translation: CASSLARTSGAETQYF.

The chain has TRBV5-1 and TRBJ2-2; 13 bases fit TRBD2. There are 17 residues in the CDR3. V was pared by 4 bases and J by 2 bases, with 5 bases of the junction left unmatched. The germline CDR1 and CDR2 sequences are SGHRS and YFSETQ. Here the CDR3 reads CASSLLAGGSNTGELFF. In DNA, the CDR3 is TGCGCCAGCAGCCTACTAGCGGGAGGGTCCAACACCGGGGAGCTGTTTTTT.

CDR3 residues: CASSLAFRDRGKSQHF. DNA for the CDR3: TGTGCCAGCAGCTTAGCTTTTCGGGACAGGGGAAAATCCCAGCATTTT. This chain links TRBV7-7 with TRBJ1-5; TRBD1 agrees at 10 bases. CDR1 SSHAT and CDR2 FNYEAQ come from the germline V gene (reference sequence). The CDR3 has 16 residues. With V trimmed by 0 bases and J by 11 bases, 10 bases remained unmatched.

This chain connects TRBV6-5 to TRBJ2-7, with D unresolved. The CDR3 runs to 14 residues. Germline CDR1 reads MNHEY; CDR2 reads SVGAGI. V gave up 4 bases and J gave up 3 bases, with 13 bases separating them. CDR3 bases: TGTGCCAGCAGTTTCTCGTCGCGCCGCTACGAGCAGTACTTC. Translating it yields CASSFSSRRYEQYF.

On this clone: This specimen includes other DNA sequences encoding the same CDR3. V and J are TRBV27 and TRBJ2-1; D unclear. V gave up 3 bases and J gave up 5 bases, with 5 bases separating them. The germline V gene encodes CDR1 MNHEY and CDR2 SMNVEV (reference sequence). This CDR3 region has 12 residues. The CDR3 is CASSFGDNEQFF. CDR3 nucleotide sequence: TGTGCCAGCAGTTTTGGTGACAATGAGCAGTTCTTC.

The rearrangement uses TRBV5-4 and TRBJ1-1; perhaps TRBD1 as D (5 bases). The CDR3 has 13 amino acids. The germline V and J ends were trimmed by 0 bases and 3 bases, with 6 bases remaining between them. Germline values: CDR1 SGHNT, CDR2 YYREEE (reference sequence). CDR3 sequence reads: CASSLVGDTEAFF. The CDR3 nucleotides read TGTGCCAGCAGCTTGGTAGGGGACACTGAAGCTTTCTTT.

This chain joins TRBV28 and TRBJ2-2; 7 bases fit TRBD1. CDR1 is MDHEN and CDR2 is SYDVKM in the germline V gene. CDR3 length: 15 residues. Trimming cost V 6 bases and J 0 bases; bases outside gene matches: 4. CDR3: CASRLGTANTGELFF. CDR3 coding DNA: TGTGCCAGCAGGCTCGGGACAGCGAACACCGGGGAGCTGTTTTTT.

The chain employs TRBV19 and TRBJ2-1; D is possibly TRBD2 (5 bases). V was pared by 5 bases and J by 4 bases, with 12 bases between. Germline assignment: CDR1 LNHDA and CDR2 SQIVND (reference sequence). The CDR3 consists of 14 residues. CDR3 residues: CASSVYRGYNEQFF. The DNA for the CDR3 is TGTGCCAGTAGTGTGTATCGGGGATACAATGAGCAGTTCTTC.

J is TRBJ1-5 and V is TRBV28; possibly TRBD1 for D (5 bases). V shed 2 bases and J shed 6 bases, with 11 bases lying between them. The CDR3 has 14 amino acids. CDR1 and CDR2 from the germline V gene are MDHEN and SYDVKM. CDR3 amino acids: CASSLEGVGQPQHF. The CDR3 nucleotides are TGTGCCAGCAGTTTAGAAGGGGTGGGTCAGCCCCAGCATTTT.

The chain has TRBV29-1 and TRBJ2-1, with 8 bases identical to TRBD1. The V gene's germline CDR1 is SQVTM and CDR2 ANQGSEA. The CDR3 runs 16 residues. V was pared by 1 base and J by 8 bases, with 13 bases of the junction left unmatched. DNA for the CDR3: TGCAGCGTTGAAGGACAGGGGAGGTTTAGATTGGATGAGCAGTTCTTC. This encodes CSVEGQGRFRLDEQFF.

The CDR3 nucleotides read TGTGCCAGCAGAAGGACGGGCGATGAGCAGTTCTTC. Amino acid sequence: CASRRTGDEQFF. The chain combines TRBV6-1 with TRBJ2-1; no clear D gene. Germline V CDR1 and CDR2: MNHNS, SASEGT. The CDR3 sequence is 12 residues long. Trimming removed 6 bases from V and 8 bases from J, with 11 bases in between.